The next 19 T cell receptor beta chains were all read from a single sample in a study of T-cell reconstitution after alpha-beta-depleted transplantation in children. Preparation of the TCRbeta library was carried out with unique molecular identifiers. TCRdb passed the PCR reads through MiXCR, listing each CDR3 protein once. The sample shows fewer than 150,000 distinct CDR3 sequences, around 9.8% of them seen only once. The input for sequencing was PBMCs, mostly from graft donor cells, taken 180 days after TCRalphabeta/CD19-depleted stem cell transplant. The receptor source for this set is a girl under three years old who had a stem cell transplant for combined immunodeficiency, so the T cells may come from the graft donor.

The gene calls are TRBV20-1 and TRBJ1-4, with TRBD1 identical over 7 bases. From germline, CDR1 is DFQATT and CDR2 SNEGSKA (reference sequence). V shed 2 bases, J shed 8 bases, and the junction held 8 bases outside the gene matches. The CDR3 contains 14 residues. The CDR3 is CSARRQGGGEKLFF. The CDR3 region has the DNA TGCAGTGCTAGAAGACAGGGTGGGGGGGAAAAACTGTTTTTT.

This clonotype was observed a handful of times. The V gene is TRBV20-1, the J gene TRBJ2-3; D could derive from TRBD1 or TRBD2 (5 bases each). V lost 5 bases and J 2 bases, leaving 20 bases between the germline ends. There are 16 residues in the CDR3. The germline V gene encodes CDR1 DFQATT and CDR2 SNEGSKA (reference sequence). DNA of the CDR3: TGCAGTGCTCGCCGCCCGGGACGGAGACTCACAGATACGCAGTATTTT. It translates to CSARRPGRRLTDTQYF.

The rearrangement joins TRBV15 to TRBJ2-7, with D perhaps TRBD1 (5 bases). Trimming took off 3 bases at V and 4 bases at J, with 16 bases between the two ends. The CDR3 totals 15 residues. Germline CDR1 reads LNHNV; CDR2 reads YYDKDF (reference sequence). The CDR3 DNA is TGTGCCACCAGCAGTACCGGGCCCTGGACATACGAGCAGTACTTC. Translating gives CATSSTGPWTYEQYF.

This clonotype was observed many times. V usage is TRBV7-3 and J usage is TRBJ2-2; a possible D gene is TRBD1 (6 bases). The CDR3 is 14 amino acids. The V end lost 5 bases, the J end lost 4 bases, and 11 bases lay between the germline ends. Germline V CDR1 and CDR2: SGHTA, FQGTGA. For the CDR3, the DNA is TGTGCCAGCAGCCCCGGGACATTCACCGGGGAGCTGTTTTTT. Translating it yields CASSPGTFTGELFF.

This clonotype was seen only a few times. V is TRBV7-2 and J is TRBJ2-7; 8 bases are shared with TRBD1. The CDR3 sequence is 12 residues long. In germline, CDR1 is SGHTA, CDR2 FQGNSA. V shed 6 bases and J 4 bases; nucleotides not matched to a gene: 2. CDR3 nucleotide sequence: TGTGCCAGCAGAGACAGGGGTTACGAGCAGTACTTC. Amino acids: CASRDRGYEQYF.

This clonotype was detected a few times. The V call is TRBV6-5, the J call TRBJ2-7; D possibly corresponds to TRBD1 (5 bases). Germline V gene data show CDR1 as MNHEY and CDR2 as SVGAGI. This CDR3 contains 13 residues. Trimming pared 6 bases from V and 3 bases from J, leaving 12 bases between. The CDR3 DNA is TGTGCCAGCAGAGGTGGGGCTATCTACGAGCAGTACTTC. It yields the protein CASRGGAIYEQYF.

The genes are TRBV29-1 and TRBJ2-2, with D uncertain. Germline CDR1 SQVTM, CDR2 ANQGSEA. This CDR3 comprises 12 residues. Trimming left V 4 bases short and J 1 base short, with 4 bases between. The CDR3 DNA is TGCAGCGTTGCAGGGAACACCGGGGAGCTGTTTTTT. It specifies CSVAGNTGELFF.

This chain links TRBV18 with TRBJ2-1; 7 bases are shared with TRBD2. Germline-derived CDR1 and CDR2 are KGHSH and LQKENI. V lost 4 bases and J lost 2; bases outside the gene matches: 8. The CDR3 spans 16 residues. The CDR3 region has the DNA TGTGCCAGCTCACTAGTAAGGCGGGGGACCTACAATGAGCAGTTCTTC. This codes for CASSLVRRGTYNEQFF.

This clonotype was recorded a few times. The chain carries TRBV19 and TRBJ2-2, with TRBD1 matching over 8 bases. Per the germline V gene, CDR1 is LNHDA and CDR2 is SQIVND (reference sequence). Germline trimming cut 8 bases from V and 3 bases from J; bases unmatched to any gene: 11. CDR3 size: 16 residues. CDR3 coding DNA: TGTGCCAGTCGAGGGCTCAGGGGGCAACACACCGGGGAGCTGTTTTTT. It yields the protein CASRGLRGQHTGELFF. Looking up the rest from reference TRBV19 and TRBJ2-2 gives the full variable domain: DGGITQSPKYLFRKEGQNVTLSCEQNLNHDAMYWYRQDPGQGLRLIYYSQIVNDFQKGDIAEGYSVSREKKESFPLTVTSAQKNPTAFYLCASRGLRGQHTGELFFGEGSRLTVL.

This clonotype was counted between two and nine times. This chain links TRBV3-1 with TRBJ1-3; no clear D gene. Germline V CDR1 and CDR2: LGHDT, YNNKEL (reference sequence). This CDR3 has 11 amino acids. The V end was cut by 1 base, the J end by 5 bases, with 0 bases between. CDR3: CASSQGNTIYF. CDR3 nucleotide sequence: TGTGCCAGCAGCCAAGGAAACACCATATATTTT.

V and J are TRBV12-3 or TRBV12-4 and TRBJ1-1; D is undetermined. The CDR3 has 12 amino acids. V lost 6 bases and J 5 bases, leaving 10 bases between the germline ends. The CDR3 reads CASRPLRTEAFF. CDR3 in DNA: TGTGCCAGCAGGCCCCTGCGTACTGAAGCTTTCTTT.

This clonotype occurred a few times. The gene calls are TRBV4-1 and TRBJ2-2; 10 nucleotides align to TRBD1. Germline V gives CDR1 MGHRA, CDR2 YSYEKL. This CDR3 has 17 residues. V was clipped by 2 bases and J by 5 bases; unmatched bases: 8. CDR3 sequence: CASSQPPGQGFTGELFF. Written as DNA, the CDR3 is TGCGCCAGCAGCCAACCACCGGGACAGGGGTTTACCGGGGAGCTGTTTTTT.

The chain employs TRBV20-1 and TRBJ2-7; a weak D match, TRBD1 (5 bases). In germline, CDR1 is DFQATT, CDR2 SNEGSKA (reference sequence). The CDR3 consists of 12 residues. Trimming pared 2 bases from V and 0 bases from J, leaving 5 bases between. CDR3 nucleotide sequence: TGCAGTGCTAGACAGGGCTCCTACGAGCAGTACTTC. This codes for CSARQGSYEQYF.

This clonotype appeared many times. The chain recombines TRBV20-1 with TRBJ2-5; weak D call: TRBD2 (5 bases). Germline CDR1 is DFQATT and CDR2 is SNEGSKA (reference sequence). V shed 1 base and J shed 2 bases, with 11 bases lying between them. This CDR3 has 14 residues. In DNA form, the CDR3 reads TGCAGTGCTAGAGCGCAAGGGAGACAAGAGACCCAGTACTTC. Translated, it gives CSARAQGRQETQYF.

The chain employs TRBV12-3 or TRBV12-4 and TRBJ2-1, with 7 bases that match TRBD1. Losses at the gene ends were 9 bases for V and 3 bases for J; bases not matched to a gene: 5. This CDR3 is 13 amino acids long. In DNA form, the CDR3 reads TGTGCCAGTCGAGGGGGCTACTACAATGAGCAGTTCTTC. Amino acids: CASRGGYYNEQFF.

V is TRBV10-3 and J is TRBJ1-4, with D possibly being TRBD1 (5 bases). CDR3 length: 13 residues. Trimming cost V 6 bases and J 7 bases, with 12 bases left between them. Germline-derived CDR1 and CDR2 are ENHRY and SYGVKD. CDR3 bases: TGTGCCATCAGGCCGGGGGACGGTGAAAAACTGTTTTTT. It translates to CAIRPGDGEKLFF.

This clonotype was detected once. The chain uses TRBV20-1 and TRBJ1-1, with a possible D match to TRBD1 (5 bases). Germline CDR1 reads DFQATT; CDR2 reads SNEGSKA (reference sequence). This CDR3 has 13 residues. The germline V and J ends were trimmed by 2 bases and 1 base, with 8 bases remaining between them. The CDR3 protein is CSARRQGNTEAFF. The DNA for the CDR3 is TGCAGTGCTAGACGGCAGGGGAACACTGAAGCTTTCTTT.

This clonotype has more than one count but fewer than ten. Compared with germline, one end of the junction differs, possibly owing to a read error. The chain is built from TRBV20-1 and TRBJ1-4, with TRBD1 identical over 11 bases. Germline V gene data show CDR1 as DFQATT and CDR2 as SNEGSKA (reference sequence). The CDR3 totals 14 residues. Here the CDR3 DNA reads TGCAGTGCTAGAGCCGGCGGACAGGGGGCTCGCTGGGTTTTT. Translation gives CSARAGGQGARWVF.

This clonotype was counted a few times. The rearrangement uses TRBV20-1 and TRBJ1-4; D is possibly TRBD1 (5 bases). Looked up from germline, CDR1 is DFQATT and CDR2 is SNEGSKA (reference sequence). The length of the CDR3 is 15 residues. Trimming left V 0 bases short and J 2 bases short, with 10 bases between. This CDR3 is CSARDWGRTNEKLFF. Written as DNA, the CDR3 is TGCAGTGCTAGAGATTGGGGGAGGACTAATGAAAAACTGTTTTTT.